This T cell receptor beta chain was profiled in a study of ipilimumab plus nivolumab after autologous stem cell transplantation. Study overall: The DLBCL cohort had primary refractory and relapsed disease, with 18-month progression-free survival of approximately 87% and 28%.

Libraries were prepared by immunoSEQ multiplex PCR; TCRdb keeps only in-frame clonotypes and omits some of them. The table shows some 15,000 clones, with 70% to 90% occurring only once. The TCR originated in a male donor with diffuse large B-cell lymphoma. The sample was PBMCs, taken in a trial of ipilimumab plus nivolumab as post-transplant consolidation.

The CDR3 is CASSAGGTIYEQYF. The CDR3 nucleotides are TGTGCCAGCAGCGCCGGGGGAACCATCTACGAGCAGTACTTC. The chain has TRBV9 and TRBJ2-7; possible D gene TRBD2, 6 bases. The CDR3 sequence is 14 residues long. V lost 3 bases and J 3 bases, leaving 13 bases between the germline ends. Germline loops: CDR1 SGDLS, CDR2 YYNGEE.